Sequencing of this T cell receptor (beta chain) was carried out in a study of shared clonotypes between healthy human individuals. Overall study context: Three plates each covered CD4 naive and memory; CD8 naive two, CD8 memory one.

Overall study results and limits: Clonotype sharing among donors was expected to depend on sequencing depth. Blood was the sole source, and tissue repertoires probably differ. Naive CD4 clonotypes were shared across several donors at 4.5% to 6%.

With regard to this clone: Its cognate antigen is unknown.

Naive CD8 cells, CD45RO-negative and positively selected for CCR7, excluded terminally differentiated effector memory CD45RA+ cells. Data came from immunoSEQ multiplex PCR; TCRdb stores just in-frame clones and leaves some out. The table includes 2 million to 2.5 million clones, approximately 94% detected once. The V end was cut by 0 bases, the J end by 8 bases, with 14 bases between. CDR1 is SGHDT, CDR2 YYEEEE, per germline. The CDR3 covers 14 residues. This TCR came from a man aged 18 to 29 in good health. Some clones in this sample may be carry-over from other donors' samples. Sequenced material: naive CD8+ T cells from PBMCs. The V call is TRBV5-6, the J call TRBJ1-2; D perhaps matches TRBD1 (5 bases). The CDR3 nucleotides are TGTGCCAGCAGCTTGGTTGGGTCAGGGCGAGGCTACACCTTC. It encodes CASSLVGSGRGYTF. Complete variable domain (other parts from reference TRBV5-6 and TRBJ1-2): DAGVTQSPTHLIKTRGQQVTLRCSPKSGHDTVSWYQQALGQGPQFIFQYYEEEERQRGNFPDRFSGHQFPNYSSELNVNALLLGDSALYLCASSLVGSGRGYTFGSGTRLTVV.